The next 32 T cell receptor beta chains were all read from a single sample in a study of human T cells and chemical hapten exposure. Each CDR3 protein gets one entry after TCRdb re-called the RACE reads with MiXCR. The sample holds about 250,000 distinct CDR3 sequences, roughly 8% seen once. Time point noted: pre-sensitization, week 0. The treatment was: therapeutic diphenylcyclopropenone sensitization with weekly scalp DPC. The sequencing used whole blood, collected in connection with sensitization to the hapten diphenylcyclopropenone (DPC). Receptors were obtained from a man aged 18 to 29 with alopecia areata. Some clones in this sample may be carry-over from other donors' samples.

This clonotype was recorded many times. The CDR3 DNA sequence: TGTGCCAGCGAATTAGCGGGTGTGGCTTTCTTT. This gives the protein CASELAGVAFF. The chain has TRBV6-2 or TRBV6-3 and TRBJ1-1; D gene ambiguous. Trimming shortened V by 8 bases and J by 11 bases, and 15 bases separated the two germline ends. Germline loops: CDR1 MNHEY, CDR2 SVGEGT. This CDR3 has 11 residues.

V is TRBV20-1 and J is TRBJ1-3; 7 bases match TRBD1. This CDR3 region has 13 residues. CDR1 DFQATT and CDR2 SNEGSKA come from the germline V gene (reference sequence). With V trimmed by 4 bases and J by 2 bases, 2 bases remained unmatched. The CDR3 sequence: CSATGGAGNTIYF. CDR3 in DNA: TGCAGTGCTACAGGGGGAGCTGGAAACACCATATATTTT.

The chain combines TRBV13 with TRBJ2-7; TRBD1 might be the D (5 bases). The CDR3 contains 14 residues. Deletions cut 4 bases from V and 0 bases from J, with 10 bases between. Germline V gene lookup returns CDR1 PRHDT and CDR2 FYEKMQ (reference sequence). The CDR3, as DNA: TGTGCCAGCAGCTCGACAGAGAACTCCTACGAGCAGTACTTC. It codes for CASSSTENSYEQYF.

This clonotype was detected a few times. This chain connects TRBV27 to TRBJ2-6; TRBD1 matches 7 bases. V trimming: 5 bases; J trimming: 2 bases; junction bases outside the gene matches: 6. Germline CDR1 MNHEY, CDR2 SMNVEV (reference sequence). CDR3 size: 16 residues. The CDR3 sequence is CASSHTGVAGANVLTF. The DNA of the CDR3 is TGTGCCAGCAGTCACACAGGGGTGGCTGGGGCCAACGTCCTGACTTTC.

The J gene is TRBJ2-7, the V gene TRBV11-2, with D possibly TRBD2 on 5 matching bases. The germline gives CDR1 SGHAT, CDR2 FQNNGV. The CDR3 covers 15 residues. Deletions cut 1 base from V and 3 bases from J, with 13 bases between. This CDR3 is CASSLVGGLYYEQYV. For the CDR3, the DNA is TGTGCCAGCAGCTTAGTAGGCGGGCTCTACTACGAGCAGTACGTC.

This clonotype came up many times. The J gene is TRBJ2-7, the V gene TRBV20-1; TRBD2 agrees at 7 bases. CDR1 is DFQATT and CDR2 is SNEGSKA in the germline V gene (reference sequence). The CDR3 is 15 amino acids. V was pared by 0 bases and J by 3 bases, with 8 bases of the junction left unmatched. The CDR3 nucleotides read TGCAGTGCTAGAGACGGGGGGTCTGAGTTCTACGAGCAGTACTTC. Encoded protein: CSARDGGSEFYEQYF.

As concerns this clonotype: Its ends do not fully match the called genes, so a read error is possible. The J gene is TRBJ1-4, the V gene TRBV7-3; 7 nucleotides match TRBD1. This CDR3 has 15 residues. The germline V gene encodes CDR1 SGHTA and CDR2 FQGTGA. This chain's CDR3 is CSSSSEGAPNEKLFF. CDR3 nucleotides: TGTTCCAGCAGCTCGGAGGGGGCGCCTAATGAAAAACTGTTTTTT.

The chain uses TRBV14 and TRBJ2-7, with TRBD1 as a possible D gene (5 bases). The CDR3 is 14 residues long. Trimming took 1 base from V and 5 from J, leaving 12 bases between them. In germline, CDR1 is SGHDN, CDR2 FVKESK. The CDR3 DNA reads as TGTGCCAGCAGCCAAGGACAGCTCTGGGACGAGCAGTACGTC. It codes for CASSQGQLWDEQYV.

This clonotype was counted between two and nine times. The chain is built from TRBV9 and TRBJ1-2; TRBD1 matches at 7 bases. The V gene end was trimmed by 4 bases and the J gene end by 4 bases; junction bases not matched to a gene: 7. Germline values: CDR1 SGDLS, CDR2 YYNGEE. The CDR3 loop spans 14 amino acids. CDR3 nucleotide sequence: TGTGCCAGCAGCCGCGCCGGGACAGCCTATGGCTACACCTTC. This codes for CASSRAGTAYGYTF.

This clonotype was seen more than once but under ten times. The V and J genes are TRBV5-1 and TRBJ1-1, with D perhaps matching TRBD1 (5 bases). With 3 bases removed from V and 4 bases from J, the gap between germline ends came to 16 bases. Germline-derived CDR1 and CDR2 are SGHRS and YFSETQ. The CDR3 extends over 15 amino acids. The DNA for the CDR3 is TGCGCCAGCAGCTCGGAAGGGGCGGAAGGCACTGAAGCTTTCTTT. Its translation: CASSSEGAEGTEAFF.

This clonotype turned up a few times. DNA for the CDR3: TGTGCCAGCACCATGGGCAGCCTTGAGGAAAAACTGTTTTTT. Residues: CASTMGSLEEKLFF. V and J are TRBV6-6 and TRBJ1-4; D is uncertain. V lost 7 bases, J lost 8 bases, and 17 bases lay in between. Germline CDR1 and CDR2: MNHNY and SVGAGI (reference sequence). The CDR3 is 14 residues long.

This clonotype was found a few times. The chain carries TRBV28 and TRBJ1-6, with D uncertain. This CDR3 has 16 amino acids. With 2 bases removed from V and 0 bases from J, the gap between germline ends came to 8 bases. From germline, CDR1 is MDHEN and CDR2 SYDVKM. CDR3 bases: TGTGCCAGCAGTTTAGCCATCTCCTCCTATAATTCACCCCTCCACTTT. Its translation: CASSLAISSYNSPLHF.

This chain joins TRBV3-1 and TRBJ2-1, with D unclear. CDR1 and CDR2 from the germline V gene are LGHDT and YNNKEL (reference sequence). CDR3 length equals 13 residues. V shed 1 base and J shed 10 bases, with 11 bases lying between them. As DNA, the CDR3 is TGTGCCAGCAGCCAAGGGGCGTTAAGGGAGCAGTTCTTC. Its protein is CASSQGALREQFF.

This clonotype was detected ten times or more. This chain links TRBV6-2 or TRBV6-3 with TRBJ2-1; D is possibly TRBD1 (6 bases). CDR3 length: 14 residues. The V and J ends lost 4 bases and 2 bases respectively, with 9 bases between them. Germline assignment: CDR1 MNHEY and CDR2 SVGEGT. The DNA of the CDR3 is TGTGCCAGCAGTTTACAGGGCACCTACAATGAGCAGTTCTTC. Its protein is CASSLQGTYNEQFF.

This clonotype occurred a few times. J is TRBJ2-5 and V is TRBV7-2; 10 positions match TRBD1. The J segment lost 5 bases and the V segment lost 3 bases, leaving 3 bases of the junction unmatched. The germline gives CDR1 SGHTA, CDR2 FQGNSA. The CDR3 is 14 residues long. CDR3 in amino acids: CASSFDRGLETQYF. DNA of the CDR3: TGTGCCAGCAGCTTTGACAGGGGGCTTGAGACCCAGTACTTC.

There are a few counts of this clonotype. V gene TRBV5-6 combines with J gene TRBJ1-2, with D tentatively TRBD1 (6 bases). V was cut by 3 bases and J by 3 bases, with 15 bases left in between. This CDR3 region has 15 residues. Germline V gives CDR1 SGHDT, CDR2 YYEEEE. This chain's CDR3 is CASSSDPGAYYGYTF. CDR3 in DNA: TGTGCCAGCAGCTCCGATCCGGGGGCTTACTATGGCTACACCTTC.

This clonotype was detected only once. V is TRBV10-1 and J is TRBJ2-1; D is unresolved. Germline loops: CDR1 WNHNN, CDR2 SYGVQD (reference sequence). V lost 2 bases to trimming and J lost 0 bases, with 5 bases between them. The CDR3 length is 14 residues. As DNA, the CDR3 is TGCGCCAGCAGTGAGGAGACCTCCTACAATGAGCAGTTCTTC. It is translated as CASSEETSYNEQFF.

The table lists this clonotype with a few counts. The chain carries TRBV29-1 and TRBJ2-7; the D gene is possibly TRBD2 (6 bases). The CDR3 loop spans 12 amino acids. The ends were cut back, 6 bases at V and 2 bases at J, with 11 bases in the middle. Germline CDR1 reads SQVTM; CDR2 reads ANQGSEA. CDR3 amino acids: CSVLGGTYEQYF. The DNA of the CDR3 is TGCAGCGTGCTTGGGGGGACCTACGAGCAGTACTTC.

This clonotype turned up a few times. The chain combines TRBV28 with TRBJ2-3, with 9 bases matching TRBD1. V lost 6 bases, J lost 6 bases, and 10 bases stayed unmatched. Per the germline V gene, CDR1 is MDHEN and CDR2 is SYDVKM. The CDR3 loop spans 15 amino acids. CDR3 residues: CASRPRQGGLDTQYF. The CDR3 coding sequence is TGTGCCAGCAGACCAAGACAGGGGGGATTGGATACGCAGTATTTT.

This clonotype was counted ten times or more. The chain recombines TRBV20-1 with TRBJ2-2, with 10 bases fitting TRBD1. Germline-derived CDR1 and CDR2 are DFQATT and SNEGSKA (reference sequence). This CDR3 spans 14 amino acids. Trimming cost V 6 bases and J 5 bases; bases outside gene matches: 6. CDR3 amino acids: CSAETGQGTGELFF. In DNA, the CDR3 is TGCAGTGCGGAAACGGGACAGGGGACCGGGGAGCTGTTTTTT.

The CDR3 is CASSRDTSNEKLFF. Here the CDR3 DNA reads TGTGCCAGCTCTCGGGACACCTCTAATGAAAAACTGTTTTTT. The V call is TRBV18, the J call TRBJ1-4; D possibly corresponds to TRBD1 (6 bases). CDR3 length equals 14 residues. Trimming removed 6 bases from V and 3 bases from J, with 11 bases in between. Germline CDR1 reads KGHSH; CDR2 reads LQKENI.

This clonotype was detected only a few times. V gene TRBV4-3 combines with J gene TRBJ2-7; D uncertain. V was cut by 3 bases and J by 2 bases, with 8 bases left in between. CDR3 length equals 13 residues. In germline, CDR1 is LGHNA, CDR2 YSLEER. The CDR3 DNA reads TGCGCCAGCAGCCAGGAGCGCACCTACGAGCAGTACTTC. Residues: CASSQERTYEQYF.

This clonotype was found a few times. The chain uses TRBV24-1 and TRBJ2-1; a weak D match, TRBD1 (5 bases). Germline V gene data show CDR1 as KGHDR and CDR2 as SFDVKD. The length of the CDR3 is 15 residues. Trimming took 4 bases from V and 6 from J, leaving 15 bases between them. This CDR3 is CATSDQFRDSNEQFF. The CDR3 DNA sequence: TGTGCCACCAGTGACCAATTCAGGGATTCCAATGAGCAGTTCTTC.

The chain combines TRBV6-2 or TRBV6-3 with TRBJ2-2, with D possibly TRBD1 on 5 matching bases. The CDR3 runs to 14 residues. Germline-derived CDR1 and CDR2 are MNHEY and SVGEGT. The V gene lost 7 bases and the J gene lost 0 bases, with 9 bases spanning the gap. CDR3 sequence reads: CASKETANTGELFF. Here the CDR3 DNA reads TGTGCCAGCAAGGAGACAGCGAACACCGGGGAGCTGTTTTTT.

In this sample, this clonotype turned up a few times. The chain links TRBV10-3 to TRBJ2-7; possible D gene TRBD1, 6 bases. This CDR3 contains 16 residues. V was shortened by 1 base and J by 0 bases, with 13 bases between the two germline ends. CDR1 ENHRY and CDR2 SYGVKD come from the germline V gene. The CDR3 nucleotides read TGTGCCATCAGTGAGTTGACAGGAATTGACTCCTACGAGCAGTACTTC. The encoded protein is CAISELTGIDSYEQYF.

This clonotype was picked up a small number of times. This chain connects TRBV3-1 to TRBJ2-6; no firm D call. Germline V gives CDR1 LGHDT, CDR2 YNNKEL (reference sequence). The V end lost 3 bases, the J end lost 3 bases, and 9 bases lay between the germline ends. The CDR3 sequence is 15 residues long. CDR3 protein: CASSHGLLGANVLTF. CDR3 DNA sequence: TGTGCCAGCAGCCACGGGCTACTTGGGGCCAACGTCCTGACTTTC.

The CDR3 loop is CASNKGYEQYF. The CDR3 bases are TGCGCCAGCAATAAGGGCTACGAGCAGTACTTC. This chain uses TRBV10-1 with TRBJ2-7; no firm D call. This CDR3 region has 11 residues. V lost 7 bases and J lost 3, with 7 bases in between. Germline-derived CDR1 and CDR2 are WNHNN and SYGVQD (reference sequence).

This clonotype was seen a few times. This chain links TRBV12-3 or TRBV12-4 with TRBJ1-3; D is ambiguous. Between the trimmed V and J ends, which lost 3 bases and 5 bases, there was a span of 5 bases. This CDR3 is built from 12 residues. CDR3 protein: CASSFTRNTIYF. Here the CDR3 DNA reads TGTGCCAGCAGTTTCACTCGAAACACCATATATTTT.

This clonotype was seen more than once but under ten times. This chain links TRBV10-3 with TRBJ2-7, with 9 bases aligning to TRBD1. CDR1 and CDR2 (germline): ENHRY, SYGVKD. The length of the CDR3 is 16 residues. J lost 0 bases, V lost 2 bases, and 5 bases had no gene match. The CDR3 nucleotides are TGTGCCATCAGTGAGCCGGAGGACAGGGGCTCCTACGAGCAGTACTTC. It codes for CAISEPEDRGSYEQYF.

This clonotype was seen a handful of times. The J gene is TRBJ1-4, the V gene TRBV4-1; D is ambiguous. V was cut by 3 bases and J by 6 bases, with 14 bases left in between. The length of the CDR3 is 15 residues. From germline, CDR1 is MGHRA and CDR2 YSYEKL. The CDR3 DNA sequence: TGCGCCAGCAGCCACAGGACCCGGGAGGATGAAAAACTGTTTTTT. Protein: CASSHRTREDEKLFF.

The chain is built from TRBV5-1 and TRBJ2-5, with a tentative D call TRBD2 (5 bases). Germline CDR1 and CDR2: SGHRS and YFSETQ. This CDR3 comprises 17 residues. V lost 4 bases, J lost 1 base, and 20 bases lay in between. The CDR3 protein is CASSKPLEASFQETQYF. The CDR3 DNA sequence: TGCGCCAGCAGCAAGCCACTAGAGGCTTCCTTCCAAGAGACCCAGTACTTC.

The CDR3 nucleotides read TGTGCCAGCAGTGCCCCGGACAAGGTCCCTAGATGGATTCAGTACTTC. Its translation is CASSAPDKVPRWIQYF. The genes are TRBV6-1 and TRBJ2-4, with D perhaps matching TRBD1 (5 bases). This CDR3 is built from 16 residues. CDR1 and CDR2 (germline): MNHNS, SASEGT. The V and J ends lost 4 bases and 10 bases respectively, with 23 bases between them.